Listed below are T cell receptor beta chains from one sample, sequenced in a study of tumor-infiltrating lymphocytes in primary liver carcinoma. TCRdb reanalysed the multiplex PCR reads using MiXCR and keeps one entry per CDR3 protein. The sample holds approximately 64,000 distinct CDR3 sequences, roughly 70% seen once. The sequenced material came from liver tumor tissue from sampling region 4. The receptors shown here come from a man aged 35-49 years with primary liver carcinoma and hepatitis B virus infection. CDR3s include the opening cysteine and the closing phenylalanine or tryptophan. The D gene is left open where the match is weak. Not every row has a clone size; where given, it reads once, few, many or a size class.

v_call	clone_size	j_call	d_call	cdr3_aa	cdr3_nt
TRBV20-1	-	TRBJ2-3	-	CSARDTSSDTQYF	TGCAGTGCTAGAGATACTAGTTCAGATACGCAGTATTTT
TRBV29-1	-	TRBJ2-1	-	CSIVLVAIPPFNEQFF	TGCAGCATTGTCTTAGTTGCCATACCCCCCTTCAATGAGCAGTTCTTC
TRBV4-1	few	TRBJ2-2	TRBD2	CASSQDLSSAGVLFF	TGCGCCAGCAGCCAAGACCTAAGCAGTGCGGGGGTGCTGTTTTTT
TRBV10-2	few	TRBJ2-7	TRBD2	CASTESGLGYEQYF	TGCGCCAGCACTGAGTCGGGACTAGGGTACGAGCAGTACTTC
TRBV6-5	-	TRBJ2-3	-	CASSLTSGHGSDAQYF	TGTGCCAGCAGTCTAACCTCGGGACACGGGTCTGATGCGCAGTATTTT
TRBV29-1	-	TRBJ1-1	-	CSVVGGMNSEVFF	TGCAGCGTTGTGGGGGGAATGAACAGTGAAGTTTTCTTT
TRBV11-1	-	TRBJ2-3	-	CASSLAGGSIDRQYF	TGTGCCAGCAGCTTAGCTGGAGGAAGCATAGATAGGCAGTATTTT
TRBV7-9	-	TRBJ2-3	-	CASSPRLDTQYF	TGTGCCAGCAGCCCCCGACTAGATACGCAGTATTTT
TRBV4-2	many	TRBJ2-1	TRBD2	CASSQVSAGYTGNEQFF	TGTGCCAGCAGCCAAGTTTCAGCGGGATATACGGGGAATGAGCAGTTCTTC
TRBV4-1	-	TRBJ2-2	TRBD2	CTSGPRGGLAITGELFF	TGCACCAGCGGCCCCCGCGGCGGACTAGCGATCACCGGGGAGCTGTTTTTT
TRBV6-6	-	TRBJ2-2	-	CASSPLVGQAGPTNTGELFF	TGTGCCAGCAGTCCGCTCGTGGGACAAGCGGGGCCAACTAACACCGGGGAACTGTTTTTT
TRBV11-2	few	TRBJ2-7	-	CASSLGVPSYEQYF	TGTGCCAGCAGCTTAGGCGTACCCTCCTACGAGCAGTACTTC
TRBV14	-	TRBJ2-7	-	CSNSQVASVGEQYF	TGTTCCAACAGCCAAGTTGCTAGCGTCGGCGAGCAGTACTTC
TRBV11-2	once	TRBJ1-2	-	CASSISGGRAYGYAF	TGTGCCAGCAGCATCTCCGGGGGCAGGGCCTATGGCTACGCCTTC
TRBV4-2	few	TRBJ2-7	TRBD2	CASSQNSPSSGRKHEQYF	TGTGCCAGCAGCCAAAACTCCCCGAGTAGCGGGAGGAAACACGAGCAGTACTTC
TRBV4-1	-	TRBJ2-5	TRBD2	CVSSQALAVLKTQYF	TGCGTCAGCAGCCAAGCACTAGCGGTCCTCAAGACCCAGTACTTC
TRBV20-1	-	TRBJ1-3	-	CTVRNGGNTIYF	TGCACTGTGAGAAATGGAGGGAACACCATATATTTC
TRBV11-2	many	TRBJ2-7	-	CASSLAYGSYEQYF	TGTGCCAGCAGCTTAGCTTACGGCTCCTACGAGCAGTACTTC
TRBV28	-	TRBJ2-6	-	CASSSPAGANVLTF	TGTGCCAGCAGCTCCCCCGCTGGGGCCAACGTCCTGACCTTC
TRBV11-2	once	TRBJ2-5	-	CASSQTPGGVKETQYF	TGTGCTAGCAGCCAAACTCCTGGCGGGGTGAAAGAGACTCAATACTTC
TRBV7-3	-	TRBJ2-7	TRBD2	CASSSAGGLDEQYF	TGTGCCAGCAGCTCTGCGGGAGGACTAGACGAGCAGTACTTC
TRBV10-3	many	TRBJ2-1	TRBD2	CATISSPQREDYNEQFF	TGTGCCACCATCTCCAGCCCCCAGCGGGAGGATTACAATGAGCAGTTCTTC
TRBV5-6	-	TRBJ1-1	-	CASSLQGLKTEASF	TGTGCCAGCAGCTTGCAGGGCTTGAAGACTGAAGCTTCCTTT
TRBV6-5	-	TRBJ2-7	-	CASTARGGTETCEQYF	TGTGCCAGCACCGCCCGGGGCGGGACAGAGACCTGCGAGCAGTACTTC
TRBV5-4	-	TRBJ2-1	-	CASSHAGYNEQFF	TGTGCCAGCAGCCACGCCGGATACAATGAGCAGTTCTTC
TRBV24-1	-	TRBJ2-6	TRBD1	CATSDAGTGDSGANVLTF	TGTGCCACCAGTGACGCCGGGACAGGGGACTCTGGGGCCAACGTTCTGACTTTC
TRBV29-1	-	TRBJ2-1	TRBD1	CSVVVMQGASEQFF	TGCAGCGTTGTAGTGATGCAGGGGGCTAGTGAGCAGTTCTTC
TRBV5-1	-	TRBJ2-3	TRBD2	CASSLLAGTDTQYF	TGCGCCAGCAGCTTACTAGCGGGCACAGATACGCAGTATTTT
TRBV10-1	-	TRBJ2-7	-	CASSEPGRPYEQYF	TGCGCCAGCAGTGAACCTGGAAGACCATACGAGCAATACTTC
TRBV7-9	-	TRBJ2-7	-	CASSLPQVVNVLYF	TGTGCCAGCAGCTTACCTCAGGTTGTTAATGTATTGTACTTC
TRBV10-3	-	TRBJ2-1	TRBD2	CAISERDGGEQFF	TGCGCCATCAGTGAGCGGGACGGCGGGGAGCAGTTCTTC
TRBV4-1	few	TRBJ1-2	TRBD1	CASSQVDRNYVYTF	TGCGCCAGCAGCCAAGTGGACAGGAACTATGTTTACACCTTC
TRBV6-6	-	TRBJ2-7	-	CASSHTGSSYEQYF	TGTGCCAGCAGTCACACCGGGAGCTCCTACGAGCAGTACTTC
TRBV6-5	-	TRBJ1-2	TRBD1	CTSSHRDRGYTF	TGTACAAGCAGCCACCGGGACAGGGGCTACACCTTC
TRBV5-5	many	TRBJ2-5	-	CASSSYGPVQETQYF	TGTGCCAGCAGCTCGTACGGACCAGTACAAGAGACCCAGTACTTC
TRBV11-2	-	TRBJ2-3	TRBD1	CASSSWDRGTDTQYF	TGTGCCAGCAGTTCTTGGGACAGGGGGACAGATACACAGTATTTT
TRBV6-5	once	TRBJ1-2	-	CASSYRGVYRYDYTF	TGTGCCAGCAGTTACAGGGGGGTCTACAGGTATGACTACACCTTC
TRBV4-2	once	TRBJ1-2	-	CVNSQGRQEGFYGYTF	TGTGTCAACAGCCAAGGTCGACAGGAGGGGTTCTATGGCTACACCTTC
TRBV10-3	-	TRBJ1-5	-	CTISEYEGYRPQHF	TGTACCATCAGTGAGTATGAGGGCTATCGGCCCCAGCATTTT
TRBV11-2	-	TRBJ2-3	TRBD2	CASSTGTSGTDTHYF	TGTGCCAGCAGCACTGGGACTAGCGGTACAGATACGCACTATTTT
TRBV10-1	-	TRBJ2-7	-	CASSEFVLRWNEQYF	TGCGCCAGCAGTGAGTTCGTACTTAGATGGAACGAGCAGTACTTC
TRBV28	-	TRBJ2-7	-	CASCADGRALREQYF	TGTGCCAGCTGTGCAGACGGACGGGCCCTTAGAGAACAGTACTTC
TRBV30	-	TRBJ2-1	TRBD2	CAWVAWRLAGMNEQFF	TGTGCCTGGGTTGCATGGAGACTAGCGGGAATGAATGAGCAGTTCTTC
TRBV7-9	many	TRBJ1-2	-	CASSPGDANYGYTF	TGTGCCAGCAGCCCCGGGGATGCTAACTATGGCTACACCTTC
TRBV7-9	-	TRBJ2-7	TRBD1	CASGEDRVTYEQYF	TGTGCCAGCGGCGAAGACAGGGTAACCTACGAGCAGTACTTC
TRBV5-1	many	TRBJ2-5	-	CASSQPSETQYF	TGCGCCAGCAGTCAGCCGTCGGAGACCCAGTACTTC
TRBV4-2	-	TRBJ2-1	-	CTSIQEDSSYNEQFF	TGTACCAGCATCCAAGAGGACAGTAGCTACAATGAGCAGTTCTTC
TRBV6-5	-	TRBJ1-6	-	CASRAWYNSPLHF	TGTGCCAGCAGGGCTTGGTACAATTCACCCCTCCACTTT
TRBV4-3	-	TRBJ2-2	-	CASSQAAGHTGKLFF	TGCGCCAGCAGCCAAGCCGCAGGGCATACCGGGAAGCTGTTTTTT
TRBV4-3	many	TRBJ2-5	TRBD2	CASSLVLAGGGQETQYF	TGCGCCAGCAGCTTAGTACTAGCGGGAGGAGGCCAAGAGACCCAGTACTTC